This is a list of T cell receptor beta chains from one sample in a study of blood T cell repertoires in COVID-19. The repertoire was sequenced with immunoSEQ multiplex PCR; TCRdb's copy has only in-frame clones and lacks some. The sample shows 150,000 to 250,000 clones, 70% to 80% of them seen only once. Sequences were obtained from peripheral blood. These receptors originate from a woman aged 40 to 55 with COVID-19, enrolled during active disease. Each CDR3 is given with its conserved first and last residue.

v_gene	CDR3aa
TRBV4-2	CASSQNLGQLLGNTIYF
TRBV11-2	CASSLRTLQSETQYF
TRBV18	CASSPGAGEGYTF
TRBV9	CASSAHSGRVAREQYF
TRBV5-5	CASSPRGLHYNEQFF
TRBV18	CASSLDSHYEQYF
TRBV25-1	CASSGSFPGHLSGNTIYF
TRBV4-2	CASSQNEGYQETQYF
TRBV5-1	CASSYGQVNTEAFF
TRBV30	CAWNYRVGGELFF
TRBV2	CASSEQGTKNIQYF
TRBV3-1/TRBV3-2	CASSQGSSASSFYNEQFF
TRBV7-9	CASSSGGGLAEAFF
TRBV5-5	CASSLRAETSYNEQFF
TRBV7-2	CASSLWDRAEETQYF
TRBV29-1	CSADGTSPSGANVLTF
TRBV2	CASSEGRAGMTEAFF
TRBV6-6	CASSYGSAGNTIYF
TRBV27	CASSLSTGGRENEKLFF
TRBV25-1	CASRPSGTGELFF
TRBV13	CASRRQANTGELFF
TRBV6-6	CASSYDRGLQETQYF
TRBV3-1/TRBV3-2	CASSQTAGRREQYF
TRBV12-3/TRBV12-4	CASSPLRVSGYTF
TRBV5-1	CASSLTRSSGYTF
TRBV29-1	CSVGIRGPQETQYF
TRBV19	CASSRQGSSTEAFF
TRBV5-1	CASSLEEGLETQYF
TRBV2	CASRAGLNTEAFF
TRBV27	CASSSLPGTGSYEQYF
TRBV6-5	CASGDRGRSGNTIYF
TRBV5-1	CASSPRQETQYF
TRBV5-6	CASSMDTYNEQFF
TRBV6-2/TRBV6-3	CASSPGLHSNQPQHF
TRBV6-5	CASSYSNWGAREKLFF
TRBV18	CASSPLVSKAGGTQYF
TRBV2	CASSEDRGEGYGYTF
TRBV4-1	CASSQISGSSYEQYF
TRBV7-2	CASSSRTGGQGTEAFF
TRBV2	CASSRLAGGVSYNEQFF
TRBV7-6	CASSSTSGGNTGELFF
TRBV5-1	CASSVQGSSSYEQYF
TRBV4-3	CASSIRQGEYGYTF
TRBV5-1	CASSLAATFGPLRFTF
TRBV30	CAGRGRVSGANVLTF
TRBV5-5	CASSDTGVNTEAFF
TRBV23-1	CASGPGGVGSPLHF
TRBV5-1	CASSLAAANTEAFF
TRBV27	CASSSQGTGELFF
TRBV7-2	CASSLEEWGGDYGYTF
TRBV4-2	CASSQDLISAGGQDTQYF
TRBV29-1	CSVEDLREVWGYTF
TRBV7-8	CASSRSGVLSTEAFF
TRBV5-1	CASSLEPQGDREQYF
TRBV27	CASSLGGGNSPLHF